The 24 T cell receptor beta chains below were found in one sample sequenced in a study of kidney transplant recipient with SARS-CoV-2 infection. TCRdb processed the reads anew with MiXCR; each CDR3 protein has one entry. The sample yields under 250,000 distinct CDR3 sequences, about 30% seen once. The specimen was a blood sample, collected at baseline and between days 110 and 120 from a kidney transplant recipient. The receptor set was obtained from a young adult male patient who had COVID-19 and was a kidney transplant recipient. Some T cells may be transferred from the graft donor.

This clonotype was counted at least ten times. CDR3 in amino acids: CASSLGSSFGSEAFF. In DNA, the CDR3 is TGTGCCAGCAGCTTGGGGTCGTCCTTTGGTTCTGAAGCTTTCTTT. The chain is built from TRBV5-4 and TRBJ1-1; D remains unclear. Per the germline V gene, CDR1 is SGHNT and CDR2 is YYREEE (reference sequence). V lost 0 bases and J lost 6, with 15 bases in between. This CDR3 is built from 15 residues.

On this clonotype: A much more abundant neighbour one base away suggests this may be a read error. As the CDR3 is not closed by the conserved phenylalanine or tryptophan, this likely results from a read error. The CDR3 bases are TGTGCCAGCAGCGGACCTATTCACGAGGGAAAGACCTGTGGCTACACCTTA. Its translation is CASSGPIHEGKTCGYTL. The chain employs TRBV7-1 and TRBJ1-2, with no clear D. TRBV7-1 is an ORF, and what it does is uncertain. Trimming left V 5 bases short and J 7 bases short, with 26 bases between. The CDR3 totals 17 residues.

This clonotype showed up many times. The CDR3 here is CARGWVVVRKTYGYTF. As DNA, the CDR3 is TGTGCCAGAGGGTGGGTAGTGGTGAGAAAGACCTATGGCTACACCTTC. The J gene is TRBJ1-2, the V gene TRBV5-3; D is uncertain. TRBV5-3 is reported as an ORF; its role is uncertain. With 7 bases removed from V and 4 bases from J, the gap between germline ends came to 23 bases. CDR3 length: 16 amino acids.

This clonotype came up many times. The genes are TRBV6-6 and TRBJ1-2; no reliable D call. The CDR3 is 17 amino acids. The germline CDR1 and CDR2 sequences are MNHNY and SVGAGI (reference sequence). V was shortened by 4 bases and J by 4 bases, with 22 bases between the two germline ends. CDR3 sequence (DNA): TGTGCCAGCAGTTGCGCGAAAGGTGGGAGAAAGACCTATGGCTACACCTTC. Residues: CASSCAKGGRKTYGYTF.

At least ten counts were recorded for this clonotype. The genes are TRBV5-4 and TRBJ2-7, with D uncertain. This CDR3 spans 15 amino acids. Germline values: CDR1 SGHNT, CDR2 YYREEE (reference sequence). Trimming pared 1 base from V and 3 bases from J, leaving 14 bases between. CDR3 region: CASSLSGGTLYEQYF. CDR3 DNA sequence: TGTGCCAGCAGCTTGTCTGGTGGAACCCTCTACGAGCAGTACTTC.

With regard to this clonotype: A much bigger clone sits one base away, suggesting this may be a read error. V gene TRBV5-1 combines with J gene TRBJ2-7, with 13 nucleotides matching TRBD2. The CDR3 consists of 16 residues. The J segment lost 3 bases and the V segment lost 7 bases, leaving 10 bases of the junction unmatched. CDR1 is SGHRS and CDR2 is YFSETQ in the germline V gene. The chain's CDR3 is CASGHGTSGDVYEQYF. CDR3 nucleotides: TGCGCCAGCGGCCACGGGACTAGCGGGGACGTCTACGAGCAGTACTTC.

Worth noting for this clonotype: A much bigger clone sits one base away, suggesting this may be a read error. No conserved phenylalanine or tryptophan ends this CDR3, so it is likely a read error. CDR3 DNA: TGTGCCAGCAGTGAAGGGGACAGGGGTAGGACCCAGTACCTC. It yields the protein CASSEGDRGRTQYL. This chain uses TRBV6-1 with TRBJ2-5; TRBD1 aligns across 10 bases. CDR3 size: 14 residues. After removal of 1 base from V and 7 bases from J, the junction contained 3 bases not matched to a gene. Looked up from germline, CDR1 is MNHNS and CDR2 is SASEGT.

This clonotype was counted many times. This chain connects TRBV18 to TRBJ2-7, with 10 bases identical to TRBD2. Trimming at V came to 6 bases and at J to 7 bases, leaving 6 bases not matched to a gene. CDR1 is KGHSH, CDR2 LQKENI, per germline. CDR3 size: 13 residues. This CDR3 reads CASSLAGEGEQYV. The CDR3 nucleotides are TGTGCCAGCTCTCTAGCGGGGGAAGGTGAGCAGTACGTC.

This clonotype was seen just once. This may be a read error: a much more frequent sequence differs by one nucleotide. This sequence joins TRBV20-1 and TRBJ2-2, with TRBD1 matching 11 bases. Germline CDR1 DFQATT, CDR2 SNEGSKA (reference sequence). The CDR3 sequence is 18 residues long. CDR3 residues: CSAADRGRASMRTGEPFF. In DNA, the CDR3 is TGCAGTGCAGCGGACAGGGGGCGAGCATCTATGAGGACCGGGGAGCCGTTTTTT.

This clonotype was observed at least ten times. The chain combines TRBV28 with TRBJ2-4, with 11 positions matching TRBD1. Germline V gene data show CDR1 as MDHEN and CDR2 as SYDVKM. The CDR3 consists of 16 residues. V was pared by 6 bases and J by 4 bases, with 8 bases of the junction left unmatched. The CDR3 DNA reads TGTGCCAGCAGCTATCGGGGGACAGGGGGAAAAAACATTCAGTACTTC. Translation gives CASSYRGTGGKNIQYF.

A note on this clonotype: One base away lies a much larger clone, so this may be a sequencing read error. DNA of the CDR3: TGTGCCAGCAGCCAGGTTCACCAGACCTCTGGAAACACCATATATTTT. Its translation is CASSQVHQTSGNTIYF. The chain links TRBV3-1 to TRBJ1-3; D is unclear. CDR3 length: 16 residues. The V and J ends lost 3 bases and 0 bases respectively, with 12 bases between them. Looked up from germline, CDR1 is LGHDT and CDR2 is YNNKEL (reference sequence). The variable domain in full, completed from reference TRBV3-1 and TRBJ1-3, reads DTAVSQTPKYLVTQMGNDKSIKCEQNLGHDTMYWYKQDSKKFLKIMFSYNNKELIINETVPNRFSPKSPDKAHLNLHINSLELGDSAVYFCASSQVHQTSGNTIYFGEGSWLTVV.

This clonotype was seen at least ten times. The rearrangement joins TRBV7-9 to TRBJ1-1, with 11 bases matching TRBD1. CDR1 SEHNR and CDR2 FQNEAQ come from the germline V gene (reference sequence). CDR3 size: 15 residues. With V trimmed by 7 bases and J by 3 bases, 7 bases remained unmatched. The CDR3 nucleotides read TGTGCCAGCACCGGGTGGGACAGGGGGGACACTGAAGCTTTCTTT. The encoded protein is CASTGWDRGDTEAFF.

On this clonotype: A much larger clone is a single base away; this may be a read error. This rearrangement joins TRBV5-5 to TRBJ1-2; no clear D. V shed 6 bases and J shed 4 bases, with 22 bases lying between them. This CDR3 is 16 amino acids long. Germline V gene sequence: CDR1 SGHKS, CDR2 YYEKEE (reference sequence). CDR3 sequence: CASKSYVSQKTYGYTF. The DNA for the CDR3 is TGTGCCAGCAAATCTTATGTCTCGCAAAAGACCTATGGCTACACCTTC.

This chain joins TRBV7-2 and TRBJ1-1; D call uncertain. The CDR3 covers 16 residues. V was shortened by 2 bases and J by 4 bases, with 17 bases between the two germline ends. CDR1 and CDR2 from the germline V gene are SGHTA and FQGNSA. The CDR3 is CASSLSSPAWGTEAFF. The CDR3 DNA sequence: TGTGCCAGCAGCTTAAGTTCCCCGGCATGGGGCACTGAAGCTTTCTTT.

As for this clonotype: An end of the junction differs from the germline gene, which may be a read error. The chain has TRBV10-2 and TRBJ2-3, with a weak D call TRBD2 (5 bases). From germline, CDR1 is WSHSY and CDR2 SAAADI. This CDR3 region has 13 residues. In DNA form, the CDR3 reads TGCGCCAGCAAAGCGGCTAGCATAGATACGCAGTATTTT. Translation: CASKAASIDTQYF.

This clonotype has a count of ten or more. This chain joins TRBV23-1 and TRBJ1-2, with D unresolved. TRBV23-1 is assigned to the ORF class and has an uncertain function. The CDR3 runs 17 residues. The V and J ends lost 5 bases and 4 bases respectively, with 23 bases between them. CDR3: CASSTISLRRKTYGYTF. As DNA, the CDR3 is TGCGCCAGCAGTACCATTTCGCTACGCAGAAAGACCTATGGCTACACCTTC.

At least ten counts were recorded for this clonotype. V usage is TRBV11-3 and J usage is TRBJ1-2, with D unclear. The CDR3 length is 17 residues. Trimming stripped 5 bases from V and 4 bases from J, with 23 bases between. CDR1 and CDR2 (germline): SGHNT, YENEEA. DNA for the CDR3: TGTGCCAGCAGCGATCGAGTCGATCTCGGAAAGACCTATGGCTACACCTTC. This translates into CASSDRVDLGKTYGYTF. The variable domain in full, with the rest retrieved from reference TRBV11-3 and TRBJ1-2, is EAGVVQSPRYKIIEKKQPVAFWCNPISGHNTLYWYLQNLGQGPELLIRYENEEAVDDSQLPKDRFSAERLKGVDSTLKIQPAELGDSAVYLCASSDRVDLGKTYGYTFGSGTRLTVV.

As for this clonotype: This may come from a read error, since a much larger clone is one base off. The genes are TRBV16 and TRBJ1-2, with D hard to call. V shed 5 bases and J shed 4 bases, with 23 bases lying between them. Germline loops: CDR1 KGHSY, CDR2 FQNENV. This CDR3 comprises 17 residues. CDR3 loop: CASSIAAVVRKTYGYTF. DNA for the CDR3: TGTGCCAGCAGCATAGCCGCGGTCGTTAGAAAGACCTATGGCTACACCTTC.

This clonotype was seen at least ten times. V gene TRBV20-1 combines with J gene TRBJ1-2; D not resolved. The germline V gene has CDR1 DFQATT and CDR2 SNEGSKA (reference sequence). Trimming shortened V by 5 bases and J by 4 bases, and 23 bases separated the two germline ends. The CDR3 loop spans 16 amino acids. CDR3 nucleotide sequence: TGCAGTGCTCTTAACTCGCTGTTTCGAAAGACCTATGGCTACACCTTC. Protein: CSALNSLFRKTYGYTF.

As for this clonotype: A much more abundant neighbour one base away suggests this may be a read error. The CDR3 end shows no conserved phenylalanine or tryptophan, and so a read error is likely. The chain couples TRBV4-1 to TRBJ1-2, with D perhaps matching TRBD1 (5 bases). The CDR3 totals 13 residues. Trimming shortened V by 0 bases and J by 8 bases, and 10 bases separated the two germline ends. Germline CDR1 is MGHRA and CDR2 is YSYEKL. The DNA for the CDR3 is TGCGCCAGCAGCCAAGATGTAAGGGGCGGCTACACCCTC. Encoded protein: CASSQDVRGGYTL.

The chain recombines TRBV20-1 with TRBJ1-1, with no clear D. The V end lost 5 bases, the J end lost 1 base, and 14 bases lay between the germline ends. Looked up from germline, CDR1 is DFQATT and CDR2 is SNEGSKA (reference sequence). This CDR3 has 14 amino acids. The CDR3 coding sequence is TGCAGTGCTTGGCGGGAGCCTGCGAACACTGAAGCTTTCTTT. Protein: CSAWREPANTEAFF.

This clonotype was detected many times. This chain uses TRBV12-3 or TRBV12-4 with TRBJ2-1, with 10 bases lining up with TRBD1. Trimming took 1 base from V and 6 from J; bases not matched to a gene: 6. This CDR3 is 16 amino acids long. Here the CDR3 DNA reads TGTGCCAGCAGTTTAGGGGGGGACAGGGGCTCCAATGAGCAGTTCTTC. Its translation is CASSLGGDRGSNEQFF.

There are many counts of this clonotype. The J gene is TRBJ2-7, the V gene TRBV27; the D is unclear. Per the germline V gene, CDR1 is MNHEY and CDR2 is SMNVEV (reference sequence). The V gene lost 0 bases and the J gene lost 1 base, with 7 bases spanning the gap. There are 14 residues in the CDR3. CDR3 region: CASSLSAQSYEQYF. In DNA form, the CDR3 reads TGTGCCAGCAGTTTATCCGCCCAGTCCTACGAGCAGTACTTC.

Comments on this clonotype: The junction differs from germline at one of its ends, possibly a read error. This chain uses TRBV29-1 with TRBJ1-1, with D perhaps matching TRBD1 (6 bases). This CDR3 spans 15 amino acids. Looked up from germline, CDR1 is SQVTM and CDR2 is ANQGSEA. CDR3 in amino acids: CSSGGQPVGNTEAFF. The DNA of the CDR3 is TGCAGCTCAGGCGGACAGCCAGTTGGAAACACTGAAGCCTTCTTT. The entire variable domain, with the rest obtained from reference TRBV29-1 and TRBJ1-1, is as follows: SAVISQKPSRDICQRGTSLTIQCQVDSQVTMMFWYRQQPGQSLTLIATANQGSEATYESGFVIDKFPISRPNLTFSTLTVSNMSPEDSSIYLCSSGGQPVGNTEAFFGQGTRLTVV.